This T cell receptor beta chain was captured in a study of multiple sclerosis patients with progressive multifocal leukoencephalopathy. As for time point: time of PML onset. PML in natalizumab-treated patients developed after between about 15 and 56 months of natalizumab therapy. All patients had prior interferon beta, and all PML patients were female. Study-wide findings and caveats: Expanded clones at PML onset predated and persisted through natalizumab therapy.

As regards this clone: The antigen is not known.

Per germline, CDR1 SGHAT and CDR2 FQNNGV. V lost 6 bases, J lost 0 bases, and 6 bases lay in between. CDR3 length: 13 residues. Assay: immunoSEQ multiplex PCR; the TCRdb copy retains only in-frame clones and omits some. The sample holds about 31,000 clones; about 91% are singletons and the top ten take less than 6.5%. The sequenced sample was PBMCs, obtained from a patient treated with natalizumab. The chain couples TRBV11-2 to TRBJ1-3, with D unclear. This receptor was taken from a middle-aged woman with progressive multifocal leukoencephalopathy. The CDR3 coding sequence is TGTGCCAGCAGTTCACACTCTGGAAACACCATATATTTT. It codes for CASSSHSGNTIYF.